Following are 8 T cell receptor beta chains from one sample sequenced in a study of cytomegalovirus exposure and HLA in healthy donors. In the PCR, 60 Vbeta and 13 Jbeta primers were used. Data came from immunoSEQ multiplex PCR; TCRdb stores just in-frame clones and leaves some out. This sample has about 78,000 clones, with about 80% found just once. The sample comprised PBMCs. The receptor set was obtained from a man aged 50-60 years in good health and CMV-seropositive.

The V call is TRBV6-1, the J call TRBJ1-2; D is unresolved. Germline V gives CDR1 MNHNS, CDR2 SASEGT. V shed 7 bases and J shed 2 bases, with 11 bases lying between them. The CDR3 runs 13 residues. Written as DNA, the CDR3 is TGTGCCAGCACCACCAGAGGGAACTATGGCTACACCTTC. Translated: CASTTRGNYGYTF.

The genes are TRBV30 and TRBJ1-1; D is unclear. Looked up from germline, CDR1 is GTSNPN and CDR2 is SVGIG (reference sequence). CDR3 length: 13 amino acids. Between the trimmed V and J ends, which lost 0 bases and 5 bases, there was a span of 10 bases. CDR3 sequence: CAWSVGSGTEAFF. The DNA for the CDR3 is TGTGCCTGGAGTGTAGGCTCGGGGACTGAAGCTTTCTTT.

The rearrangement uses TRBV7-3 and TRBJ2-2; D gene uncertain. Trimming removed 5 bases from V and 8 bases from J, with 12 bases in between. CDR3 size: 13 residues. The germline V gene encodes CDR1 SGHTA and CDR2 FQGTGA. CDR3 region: CASSPIPGGELFF. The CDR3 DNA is TGTGCCAGCAGCCCGATTCCCGGTGGGGAGCTGTTTTTT.

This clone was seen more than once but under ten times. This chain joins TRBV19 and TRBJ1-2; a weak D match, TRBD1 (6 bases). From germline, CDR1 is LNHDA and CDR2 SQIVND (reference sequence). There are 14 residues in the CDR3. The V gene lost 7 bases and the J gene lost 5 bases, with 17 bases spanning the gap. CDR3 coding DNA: TGTGCCAGTAAGGAACAGGGTGTCGGGTATGGCTACACCTTC. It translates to CASKEQGVGYGYTF.

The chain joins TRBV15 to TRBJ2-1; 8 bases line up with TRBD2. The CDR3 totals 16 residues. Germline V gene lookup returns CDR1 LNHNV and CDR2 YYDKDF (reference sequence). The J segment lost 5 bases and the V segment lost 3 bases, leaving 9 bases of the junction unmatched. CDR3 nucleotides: TGTGCCACCAGCAGCTTCGGGACTAGTACCGACAATGAGCAGTTCTTC. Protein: CATSSFGTSTDNEQFF.

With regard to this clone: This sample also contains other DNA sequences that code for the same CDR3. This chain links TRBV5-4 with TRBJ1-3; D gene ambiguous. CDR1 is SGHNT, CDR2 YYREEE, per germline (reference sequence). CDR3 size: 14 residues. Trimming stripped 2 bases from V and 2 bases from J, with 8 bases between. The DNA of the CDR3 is TGTGCCAGCAGCTTAAACAGACCTGGAAACACCATATATTTT. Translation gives CASSLNRPGNTIYF.

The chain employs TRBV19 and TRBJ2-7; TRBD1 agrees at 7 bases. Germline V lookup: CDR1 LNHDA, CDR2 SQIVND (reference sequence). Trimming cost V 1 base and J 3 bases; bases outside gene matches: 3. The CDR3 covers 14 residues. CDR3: CASSIGQGVYEQYF. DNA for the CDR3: TGTGCCAGTAGTATAGGGCAGGGGGTCTACGAGCAGTACTTC.

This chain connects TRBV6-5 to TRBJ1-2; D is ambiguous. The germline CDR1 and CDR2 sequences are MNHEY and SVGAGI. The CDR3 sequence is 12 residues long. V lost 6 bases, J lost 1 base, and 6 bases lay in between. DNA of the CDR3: TGTGCCAGCAGATTATTTAACTATGGCTACACCTTC. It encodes CASRLFNYGYTF.